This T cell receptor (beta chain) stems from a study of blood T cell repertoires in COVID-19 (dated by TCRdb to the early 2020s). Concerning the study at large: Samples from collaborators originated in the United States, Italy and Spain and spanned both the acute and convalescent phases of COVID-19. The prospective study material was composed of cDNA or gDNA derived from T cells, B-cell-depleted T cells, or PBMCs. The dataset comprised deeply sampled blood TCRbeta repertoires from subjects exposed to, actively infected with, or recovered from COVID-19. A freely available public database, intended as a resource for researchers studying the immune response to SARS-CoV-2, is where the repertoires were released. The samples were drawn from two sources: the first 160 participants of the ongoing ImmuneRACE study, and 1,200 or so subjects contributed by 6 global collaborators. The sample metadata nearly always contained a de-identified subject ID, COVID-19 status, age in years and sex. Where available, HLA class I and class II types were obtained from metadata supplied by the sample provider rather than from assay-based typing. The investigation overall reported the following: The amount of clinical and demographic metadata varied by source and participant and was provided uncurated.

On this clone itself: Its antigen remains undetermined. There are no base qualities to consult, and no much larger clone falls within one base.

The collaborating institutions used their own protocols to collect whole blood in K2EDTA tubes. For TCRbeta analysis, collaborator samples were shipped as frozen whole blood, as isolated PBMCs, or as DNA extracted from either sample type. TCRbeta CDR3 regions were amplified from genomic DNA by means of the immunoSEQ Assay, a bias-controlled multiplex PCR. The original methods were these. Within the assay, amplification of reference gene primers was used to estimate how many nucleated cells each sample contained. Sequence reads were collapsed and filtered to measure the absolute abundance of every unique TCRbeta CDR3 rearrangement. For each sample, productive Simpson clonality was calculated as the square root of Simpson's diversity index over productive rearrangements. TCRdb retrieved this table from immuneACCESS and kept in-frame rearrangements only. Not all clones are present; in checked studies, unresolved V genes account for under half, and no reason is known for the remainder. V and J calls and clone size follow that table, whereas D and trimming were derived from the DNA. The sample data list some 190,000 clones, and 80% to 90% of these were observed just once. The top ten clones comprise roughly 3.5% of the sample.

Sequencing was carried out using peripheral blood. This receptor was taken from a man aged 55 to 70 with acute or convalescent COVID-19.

For the CDR3, the sequence is CASSHRPRGEQFF. In nucleotide form, the sequence is TGTGCCAGCAGCCACCGCCCTAGAGGTGAGCAGTTCTTC. The chain is assembled from TRBV7-9 and TRBJ2-1; no confident D gene assignment can be made. The germline V gene encodes CDR1 SEHNR and CDR2 FQNEAQ (reference sequence). V is reduced by 5 bases and J by 9 bases, leaving a spacing of 14 bases between them. The CDR3 starts with the cysteine, ends with the phenylalanine, and has 13 residues. Only CDR3 DNA remains: 39 bases, in frame from the first base.